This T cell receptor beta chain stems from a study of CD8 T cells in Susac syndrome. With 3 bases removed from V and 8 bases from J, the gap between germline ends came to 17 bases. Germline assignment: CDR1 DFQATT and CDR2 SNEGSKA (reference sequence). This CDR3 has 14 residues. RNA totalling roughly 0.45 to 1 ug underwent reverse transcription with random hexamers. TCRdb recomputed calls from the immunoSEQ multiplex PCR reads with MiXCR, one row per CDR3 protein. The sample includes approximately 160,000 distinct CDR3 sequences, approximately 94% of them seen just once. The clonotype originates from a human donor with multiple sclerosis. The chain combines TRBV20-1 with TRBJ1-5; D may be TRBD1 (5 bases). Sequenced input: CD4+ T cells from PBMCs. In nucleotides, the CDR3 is TGCAGTGCTAGGGACATCACAAAAGGAGAGCCCCAGCATTTT. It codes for CSARDITKGEPQHF.